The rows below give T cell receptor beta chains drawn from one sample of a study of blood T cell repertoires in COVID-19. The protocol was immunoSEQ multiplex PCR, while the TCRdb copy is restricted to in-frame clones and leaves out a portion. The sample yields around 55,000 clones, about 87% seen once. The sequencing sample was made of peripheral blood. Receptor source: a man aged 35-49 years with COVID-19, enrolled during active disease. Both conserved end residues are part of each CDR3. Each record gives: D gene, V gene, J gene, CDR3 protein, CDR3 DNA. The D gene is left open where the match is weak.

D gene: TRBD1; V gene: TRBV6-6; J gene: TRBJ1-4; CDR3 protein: CASSPGQLDEKLFF; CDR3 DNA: TGTGCCAGCAGTCCGGGACAGTTGGATGAAAAACTGTTTTTT
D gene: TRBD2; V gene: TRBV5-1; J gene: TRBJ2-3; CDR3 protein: CASSWDYRTDTQYF; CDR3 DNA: TGCGCCAGCAGCTGGGACTATCGCACAGATACGCAGTATTTT
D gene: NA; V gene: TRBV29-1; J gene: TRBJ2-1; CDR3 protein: CSVLPASAFYNEQFF; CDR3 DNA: TGCAGCGTTCTTCCGGCTAGCGCATTTTACAATGAGCAGTTCTTC
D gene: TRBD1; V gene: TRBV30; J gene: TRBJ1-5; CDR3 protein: CAWSGGQGNQPQHF; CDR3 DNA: TGTGCCTGGAGTGGAGGACAGGGAAATCAGCCCCAGCATTTT
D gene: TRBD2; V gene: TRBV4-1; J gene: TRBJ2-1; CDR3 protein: CASSQDDETSGLNEQFF; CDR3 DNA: TGCGCCAGCAGCCAAGATGACGAGACTAGCGGGCTAAATGAGCAGTTCTTC
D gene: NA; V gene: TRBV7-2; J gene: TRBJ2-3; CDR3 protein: CASRFGLSAGDTQYF; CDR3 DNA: TGTGCCAGCAGATTTGGACTGAGTGCAGGCGATACGCAGTATTTT
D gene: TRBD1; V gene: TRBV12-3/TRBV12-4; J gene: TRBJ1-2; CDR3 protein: CASSLDRNYGYTF; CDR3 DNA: TGTGCCAGCAGTTTGGACAGGAACTATGGCTACACCTTC
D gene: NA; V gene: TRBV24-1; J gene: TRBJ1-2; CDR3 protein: CATSDFENNYGYTF; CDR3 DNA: TGTGCCACCAGTGATTTTGAGAATAACTATGGCTACACCTTC
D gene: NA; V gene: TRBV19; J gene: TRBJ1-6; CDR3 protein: CASSRRVSLTRNSPLHF; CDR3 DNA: TGTGCCAGTAGTCGGAGGGTGTCGTTGACAAGAAATTCACCCCTCCACTTT
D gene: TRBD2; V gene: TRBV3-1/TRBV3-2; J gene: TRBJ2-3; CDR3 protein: CASSPLAGGPDTQYF; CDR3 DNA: TGTGCCAGCAGCCCCCTAGCGGGGGGGCCGGATACGCAGTATTTT
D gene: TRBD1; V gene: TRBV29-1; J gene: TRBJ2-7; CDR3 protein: CSVCETGLSYEQYF; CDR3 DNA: TGCAGCGTGTGTGAGACAGGGCTCTCCTACGAGCAGTACTTC